This T cell receptor (beta chain) comes out of a study of identical twins. TCRdb re-derived calls from the 5' RACE reads in MiXCR, one entry per CDR3 protein. The sample holds about 720,000 distinct CDR3 sequences, over 8.5% seen once. This clonotype was recorded a few times. What it binds is not known. Study-level results: The models gave estimates that fell short of the out-of-frame TCR alpha sharing seen in monozygotic twins. Abundant beta clonotypes from cord blood bore fewer insertions; memory repertoires lacked this pattern.

The V gene's germline CDR1 is SEHNR and CDR2 FQNEAQ (reference sequence). V gave up 7 bases and J gave up 2 bases; unmatched junction bases: 1. This CDR3 has 12 amino acids. This sample also appeared in a second study, on yellow fever vaccine responses in identical twins.

The sequence came from a woman younger than 30 in good health. What was sequenced was PBMCs. V and J are TRBV7-9 and TRBJ2-5; 7 bases map to TRBD2. In DNA, the CDR3 is TGTGCCAGCAAAGCGGGGCAAGAGACCCAGTACTTC. As protein: CASKAGQETQYF.